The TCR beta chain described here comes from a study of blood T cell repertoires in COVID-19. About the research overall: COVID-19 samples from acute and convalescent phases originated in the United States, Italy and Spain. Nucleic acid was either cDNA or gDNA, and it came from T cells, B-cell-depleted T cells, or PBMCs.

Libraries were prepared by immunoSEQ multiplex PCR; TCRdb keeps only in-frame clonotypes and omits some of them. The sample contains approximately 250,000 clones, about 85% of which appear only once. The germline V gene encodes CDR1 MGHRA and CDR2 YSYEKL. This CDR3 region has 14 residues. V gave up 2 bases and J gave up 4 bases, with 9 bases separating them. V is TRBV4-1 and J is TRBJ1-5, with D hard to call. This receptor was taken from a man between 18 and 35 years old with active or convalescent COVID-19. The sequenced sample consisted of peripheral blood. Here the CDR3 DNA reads TGCGCCAGCAGCCAACCCGCCACTAATCAGCCCCAGCATTTT. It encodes CASSQPATNQPQHF.